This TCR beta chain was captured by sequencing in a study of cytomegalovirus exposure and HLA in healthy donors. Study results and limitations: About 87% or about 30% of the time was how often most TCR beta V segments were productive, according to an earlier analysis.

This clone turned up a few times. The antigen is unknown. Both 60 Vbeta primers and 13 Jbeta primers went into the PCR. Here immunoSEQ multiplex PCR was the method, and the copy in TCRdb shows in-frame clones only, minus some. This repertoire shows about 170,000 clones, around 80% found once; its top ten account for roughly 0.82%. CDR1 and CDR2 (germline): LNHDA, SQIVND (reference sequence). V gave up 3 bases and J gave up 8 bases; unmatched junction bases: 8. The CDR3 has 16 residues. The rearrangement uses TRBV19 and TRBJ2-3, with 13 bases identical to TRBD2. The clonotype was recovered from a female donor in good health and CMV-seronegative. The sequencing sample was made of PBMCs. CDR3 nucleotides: TGTGCCAGTAGTATGGGACGACTAGCGGGGGGAGGTACGCAGTATTTT. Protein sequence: CASSMGRLAGGGTQYF.